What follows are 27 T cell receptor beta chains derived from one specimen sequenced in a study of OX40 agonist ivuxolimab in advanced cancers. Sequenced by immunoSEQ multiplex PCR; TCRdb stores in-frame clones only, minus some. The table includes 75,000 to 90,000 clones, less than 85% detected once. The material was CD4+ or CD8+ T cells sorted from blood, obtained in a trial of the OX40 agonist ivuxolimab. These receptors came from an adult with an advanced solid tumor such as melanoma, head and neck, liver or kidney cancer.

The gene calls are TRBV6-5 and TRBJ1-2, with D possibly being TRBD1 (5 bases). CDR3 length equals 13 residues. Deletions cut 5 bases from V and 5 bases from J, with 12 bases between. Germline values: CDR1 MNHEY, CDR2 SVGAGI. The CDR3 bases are TGTGCCAGCAGTCCCACGAAGGGGTATGGCTACACCTTC. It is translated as CASSPTKGYGYTF.

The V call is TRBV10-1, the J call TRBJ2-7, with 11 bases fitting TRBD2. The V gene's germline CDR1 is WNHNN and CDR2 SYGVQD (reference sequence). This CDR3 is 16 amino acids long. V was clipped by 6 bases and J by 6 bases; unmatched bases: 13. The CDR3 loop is CASSRNNSGGAFEQYF. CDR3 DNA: TGCGCCAGCAGCCGAAATAATAGCGGGGGGGCTTTCGAGCAGTACTTC.

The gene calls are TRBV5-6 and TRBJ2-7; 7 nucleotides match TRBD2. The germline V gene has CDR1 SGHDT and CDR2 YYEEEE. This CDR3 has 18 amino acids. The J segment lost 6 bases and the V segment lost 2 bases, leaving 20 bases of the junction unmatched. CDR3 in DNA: TGTGCCAGCAGCTTATCAGTTTATCGGGGAGGGATAGTTCGCGAGCAGTACTTC. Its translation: CASSLSVYRGGIVREQYF.

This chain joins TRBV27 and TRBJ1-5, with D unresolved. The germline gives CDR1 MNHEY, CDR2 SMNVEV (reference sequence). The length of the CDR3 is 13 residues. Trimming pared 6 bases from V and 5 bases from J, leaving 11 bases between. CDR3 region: CASSPRWDQPQHF. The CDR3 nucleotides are TGTGCCAGCAGCCCCCGATGGGATCAGCCCCAGCATTTT.

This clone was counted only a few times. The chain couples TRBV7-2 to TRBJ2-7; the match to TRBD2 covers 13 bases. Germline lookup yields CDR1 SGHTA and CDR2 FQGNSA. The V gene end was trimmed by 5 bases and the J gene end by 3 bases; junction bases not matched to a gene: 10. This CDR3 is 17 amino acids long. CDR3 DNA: TGTGCCAGCAGCCTGCCTAAAGGACTAGCGGGGGTCTACGAGCAGTACTTC. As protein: CASSLPKGLAGVYEQYF.

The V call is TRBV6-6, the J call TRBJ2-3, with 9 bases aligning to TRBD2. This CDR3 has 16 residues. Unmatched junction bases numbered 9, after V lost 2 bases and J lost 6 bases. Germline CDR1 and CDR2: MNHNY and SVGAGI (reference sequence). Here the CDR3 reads CASSYPRGGAGDTQYF. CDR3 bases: TGTGCCAGCAGTTACCCCCGCGGGGGGGCCGGGGATACGCAGTATTTT.

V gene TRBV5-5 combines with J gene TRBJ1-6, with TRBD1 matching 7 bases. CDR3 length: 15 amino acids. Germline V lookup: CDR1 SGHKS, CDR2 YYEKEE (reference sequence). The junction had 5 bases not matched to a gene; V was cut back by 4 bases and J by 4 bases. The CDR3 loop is CASSQPGQYNSPLHF. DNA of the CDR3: TGTGCCAGCAGCCAACCGGGACAGTATAATTCACCCCTCCACTTT. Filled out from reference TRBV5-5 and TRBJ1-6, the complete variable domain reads DAGVTQSPTHLIKTRGQQVTLRCSPISGHKSVSWYQQVLGQGPQFIFQYYEKEERGRGNFPDRFSARQFPNYSSELNVNALLLGDSALYLCASSQPGQYNSPLHFGNGTRLTVT.

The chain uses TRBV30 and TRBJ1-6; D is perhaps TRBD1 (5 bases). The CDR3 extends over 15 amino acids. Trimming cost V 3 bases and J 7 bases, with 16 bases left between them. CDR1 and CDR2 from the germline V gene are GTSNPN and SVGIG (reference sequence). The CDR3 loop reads CAWSQWGTGNSPLHF. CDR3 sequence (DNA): TGTGCCTGGAGCCAATGGGGGACGGGGAATTCACCCCTCCACTTT. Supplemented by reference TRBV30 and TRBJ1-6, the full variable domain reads SQTIHQWPATLVQPVGSPLSLECTVEGTSNPNLYWYRQAAGRGLQLLFYSVGIGQISSEVPQNLSASRPQDRQFILSSKKLLLSDSGFYLCAWSQWGTGNSPLHFGNGTRLTVT.

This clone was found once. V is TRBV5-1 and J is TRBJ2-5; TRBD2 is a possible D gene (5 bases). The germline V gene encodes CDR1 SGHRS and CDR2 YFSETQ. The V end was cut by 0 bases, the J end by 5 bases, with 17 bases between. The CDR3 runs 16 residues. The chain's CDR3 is CASSLATGYGLETQYF. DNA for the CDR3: TGCGCCAGCAGCTTGGCCACGGGGTACGGATTGGAGACCCAGTACTTC.

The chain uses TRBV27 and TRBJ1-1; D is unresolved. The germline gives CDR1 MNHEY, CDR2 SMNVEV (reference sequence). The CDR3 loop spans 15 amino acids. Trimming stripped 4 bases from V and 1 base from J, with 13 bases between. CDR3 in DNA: TGTGCCAGCAGTTACGGTTGGGGAAAGAACACTGAAGCTTTCTTT. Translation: CASSYGWGKNTEAFF.

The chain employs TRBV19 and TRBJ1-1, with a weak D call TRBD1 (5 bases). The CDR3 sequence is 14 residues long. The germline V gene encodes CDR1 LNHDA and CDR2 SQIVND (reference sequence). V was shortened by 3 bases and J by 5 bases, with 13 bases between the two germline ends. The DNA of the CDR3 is TGTGCCAGTAGTATGCAGGGTATGGGGACTGAAGCTTTCTTT. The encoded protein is CASSMQGMGTEAFF.

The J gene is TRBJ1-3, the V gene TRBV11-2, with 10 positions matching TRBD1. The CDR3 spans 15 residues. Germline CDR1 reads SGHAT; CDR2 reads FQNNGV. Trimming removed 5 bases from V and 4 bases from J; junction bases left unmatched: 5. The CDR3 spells CASSRQGAIGNTIYF. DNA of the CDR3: TGTGCCAGCAGCCGACAGGGGGCTATCGGAAACACCATATATTTT.

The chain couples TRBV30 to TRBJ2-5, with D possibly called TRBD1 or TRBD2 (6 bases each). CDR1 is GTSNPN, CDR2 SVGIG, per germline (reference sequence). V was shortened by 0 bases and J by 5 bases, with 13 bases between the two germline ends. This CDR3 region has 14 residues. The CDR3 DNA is TGTGCCTGGAGTGTAGGGGGGTCTGGGGAGACCCAGTACTTC. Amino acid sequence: CAWSVGGSGETQYF.

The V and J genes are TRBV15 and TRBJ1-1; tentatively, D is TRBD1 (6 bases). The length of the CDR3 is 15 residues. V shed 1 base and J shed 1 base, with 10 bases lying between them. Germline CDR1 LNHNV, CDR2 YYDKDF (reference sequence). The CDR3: CATSRGGHRNTEAFF. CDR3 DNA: TGTGCCACCAGCAGAGGGGGGCACAGGAACACTGAAGCTTTCTTT.

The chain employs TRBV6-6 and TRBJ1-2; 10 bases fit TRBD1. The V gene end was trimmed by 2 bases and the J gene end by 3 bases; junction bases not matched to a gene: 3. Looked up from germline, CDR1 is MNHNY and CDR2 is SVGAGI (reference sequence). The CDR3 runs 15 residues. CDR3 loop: CASSYKGQGHYGYTF. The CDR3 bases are TGTGCCAGCAGTTACAAGGGACAGGGGCACTATGGCTACACCTTC.

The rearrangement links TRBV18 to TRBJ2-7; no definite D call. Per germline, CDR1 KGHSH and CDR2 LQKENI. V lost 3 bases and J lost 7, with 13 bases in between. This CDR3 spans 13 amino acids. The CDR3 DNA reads TGTGCCAGCTCACCGAACCAGGCTGATGAGCAGTACTTC. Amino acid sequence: CASSPNQADEQYF.

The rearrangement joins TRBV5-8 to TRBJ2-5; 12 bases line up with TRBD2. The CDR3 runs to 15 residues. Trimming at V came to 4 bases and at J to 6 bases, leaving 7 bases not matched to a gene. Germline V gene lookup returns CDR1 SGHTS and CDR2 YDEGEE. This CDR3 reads CASSMTSGRFKTQYF. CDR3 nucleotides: TGTGCCAGCAGCATGACTAGCGGGAGATTCAAGACCCAGTACTTC.

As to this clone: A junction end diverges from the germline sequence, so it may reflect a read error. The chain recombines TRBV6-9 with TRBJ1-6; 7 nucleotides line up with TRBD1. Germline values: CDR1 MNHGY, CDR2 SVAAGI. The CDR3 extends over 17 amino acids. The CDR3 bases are TGTGCCAGCAGTTATGCTAACGGACAGGCGGGCGATTCACCCCCCCACTTT. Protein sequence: CASSYANGQAGDSPPHF.

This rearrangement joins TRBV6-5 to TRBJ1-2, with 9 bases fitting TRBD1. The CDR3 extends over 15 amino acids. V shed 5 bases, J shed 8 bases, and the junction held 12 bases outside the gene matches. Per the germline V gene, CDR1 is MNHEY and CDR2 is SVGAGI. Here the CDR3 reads CASSPGQGRREGYTF. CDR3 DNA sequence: TGTGCCAGCAGTCCCGGACAGGGGAGAAGAGAAGGCTACACCTTC.

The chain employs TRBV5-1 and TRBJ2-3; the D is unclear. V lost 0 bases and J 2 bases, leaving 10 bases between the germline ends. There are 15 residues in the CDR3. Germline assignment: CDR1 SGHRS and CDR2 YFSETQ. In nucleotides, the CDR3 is TGCGCCAGCAGCTTGGAGGGCTTCCACACAGATACGCAGTATTTT. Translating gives CASSLEGFHTDTQYF. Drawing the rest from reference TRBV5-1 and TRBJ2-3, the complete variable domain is KAGVTQTPRYLIKTRGQQVTLSCSPISGHRSVSWYQQTPGQGLQFLFEYFSETQRNKGNFPGRFSGRQFSNSRSEMNVSTLELGDSALYLCASSLEGFHTDTQYFGPGTRLTVL.

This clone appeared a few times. The CDR3 DNA reads TGCAGTGCTAGAGAGGGTCAGCCCCAGCATTTT. It is translated as CSAREGQPQHF. The chain carries TRBV20-1 and TRBJ1-5, with D uncertain. V gave up 0 bases and J gave up 6 bases, with 3 bases separating them. Germline-derived CDR1 and CDR2 are DFQATT and SNEGSKA (reference sequence). This CDR3 spans 11 amino acids.

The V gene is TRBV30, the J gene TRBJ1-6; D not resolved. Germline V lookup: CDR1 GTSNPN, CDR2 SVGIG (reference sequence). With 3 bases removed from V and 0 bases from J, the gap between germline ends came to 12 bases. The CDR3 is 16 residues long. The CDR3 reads CAWRGTISSYNSPLHF. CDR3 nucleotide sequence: TGTGCCTGGAGAGGCACTATCAGCTCCTATAATTCACCCCTCCACTTT.

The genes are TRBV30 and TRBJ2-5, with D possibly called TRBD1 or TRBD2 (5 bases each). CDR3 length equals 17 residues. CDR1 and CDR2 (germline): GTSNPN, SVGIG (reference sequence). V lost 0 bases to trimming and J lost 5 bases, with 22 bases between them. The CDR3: CAWSVRALLMGVETQYF. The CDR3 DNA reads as TGTGCCTGGAGTGTACGTGCCCTCCTAATGGGGGTTGAGACCCAGTACTTC.

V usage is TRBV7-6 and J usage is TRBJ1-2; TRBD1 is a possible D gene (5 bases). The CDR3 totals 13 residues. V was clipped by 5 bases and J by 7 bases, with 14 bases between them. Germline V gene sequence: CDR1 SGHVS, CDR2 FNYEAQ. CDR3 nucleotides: TGTGCCAGCAGCCCGAGGGGTGGCTCTGGCTACACCTTC. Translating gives CASSPRGGSGYTF.

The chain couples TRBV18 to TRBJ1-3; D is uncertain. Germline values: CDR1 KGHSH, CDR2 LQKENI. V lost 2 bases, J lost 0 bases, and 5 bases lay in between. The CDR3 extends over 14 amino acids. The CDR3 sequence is CASSPVDSGNTIYF. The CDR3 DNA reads TGTGCCAGCTCACCAGTCGACTCTGGAAACACCATATATTTT.

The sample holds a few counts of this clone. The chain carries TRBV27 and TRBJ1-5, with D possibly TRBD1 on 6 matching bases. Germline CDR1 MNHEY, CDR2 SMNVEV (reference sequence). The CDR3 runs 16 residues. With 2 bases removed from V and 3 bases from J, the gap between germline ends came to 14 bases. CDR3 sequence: CASSLNGGHINQPQHF. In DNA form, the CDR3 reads TGTGCCAGCAGTTTAAACGGGGGGCATATCAATCAGCCCCAGCATTTT.

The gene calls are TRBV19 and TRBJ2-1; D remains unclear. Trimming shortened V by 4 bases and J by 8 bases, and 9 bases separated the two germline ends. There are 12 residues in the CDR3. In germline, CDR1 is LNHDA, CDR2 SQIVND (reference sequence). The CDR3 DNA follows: TGTGCCAGTAGTAAGGTCCCTCATGAGCAGTTCTTC. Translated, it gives CASSKVPHEQFF.